The 13 T cell receptor beta chains below were found in one sample sequenced in a study of regulatory T cells in long-lasting Graves disease. Arm-PCR with iRepertoire HTBI primers amplified the CDR3 regions for these TCR beta libraries. Via MiXCR, TCRdb re-called the multiplex PCR reads, giving one row per CDR3 protein. The sample records approximately 440,000 distinct CDR3 sequences, about a sixth being singletons. Time point here: newly diagnosed GD, antithyroid drugs for less than 3 months. TCR sequences were obtained from RNA taken from PBMCs. Separately, the same data were catalogued under a study of T cells in Graves' hyperthyroidism and ophthalmopathy.

The sample was peripheral blood mononuclear cells (PBMCs), taken at new diagnosis, from a patient treated with antithyroid drugs. The receptors were sampled from a man aged 35 to 55 with Graves disease.

This clonotype appeared many times. The chain employs TRBV7-2 and TRBJ1-6; D call uncertain. CDR3 size: 17 residues. The V gene's germline CDR1 is SGHTA and CDR2 FQGNSA. The V gene lost 3 bases and the J gene lost 3 bases, with 15 bases spanning the gap. In nucleotides, the CDR3 is TGTGCCAGCAGCTTCTATGTCCGGGAAAGCTATAATTCACCCCTCCACTTT. It is translated as CASSFYVRESYNSPLHF.

The table lists this clonotype with a few counts. One end of the junction fails to match germline, which may point to a read error. The V call is TRBV7-9, the J call TRBJ2-5, with a weak D call TRBD2 (6 bases). The length of the CDR3 is 14 residues. The germline V gene has CDR1 SEHNR and CDR2 FQNEAQ (reference sequence). The CDR3 sequence: CAGSSAGGAETQYF. As DNA, the CDR3 is TGTGCCGGCAGCTCCGCCGGAGGGGCAGAGACCCAGTACTTC.

Many counts were recorded for this clonotype. The chain joins TRBV28 to TRBJ2-4, with 7 bases aligning to TRBD2. Per germline, CDR1 MDHEN and CDR2 SYDVKM. The ends lost 8 bases at V and 7 bases at J; junction bases unmatched: 14. The CDR3 runs to 15 residues. Here the CDR3 reads CASGTDFRTRNIQYF. CDR3 nucleotide sequence: TGTGCCAGCGGTACCGATTTCCGGACTAGGAACATTCAGTACTTC.

This clonotype was counted many times. This sequence joins TRBV12-3 or TRBV12-4 and TRBJ2-6; possible D gene TRBD1, 6 bases. Trimming pared 3 bases from V and 5 bases from J, leaving 17 bases between. This CDR3 has 17 amino acids. The CDR3 DNA is TGTGCCAGCAGTTTCGGGACACGGGTCGACTGGGCCAACGTCCTGACTTTC. It yields the protein CASSFGTRVDWANVLTF.

V is TRBV5-1 and J is TRBJ2-6, with D tentatively TRBD2 (6 bases). The germline V gene has CDR1 SGHRS and CDR2 YFSETQ. The CDR3 totals 16 residues. V was trimmed by 2 bases and J by 2 bases, leaving 11 bases between them. The DNA for the CDR3 is TGCGCCAGCAGCTTATCGGGAGCCCCTGGGGCCAACGTCCTGACTTTC. Amino acids: CASSLSGAPGANVLTF. The whole variable domain, remainder taken from reference TRBV5-1 and TRBJ2-6, is KAGVTQTPRYLIKTRGQQVTLSCSPISGHRSVSWYQQTPGQGLQFLFEYFSETQRNKGNFPGRFSGRQFSNSRSEMNVSTLELGDSALYLCASSLSGAPGANVLTFGAGSRLTVL.

This clonotype was counted many times. The rearrangement links TRBV12-3 or TRBV12-4 to TRBJ2-1, with 8 bases lining up with TRBD2. The CDR3 has 13 amino acids. With V trimmed by 6 bases and J by 8 bases, 6 bases remained unmatched. CDR3 protein: CASRRTSLDEQFF. The CDR3 coding sequence is TGTGCCAGCAGACGGACTAGCTTGGATGAGCAGTTCTTC.

This clonotype was recorded at least ten times. The gene calls are TRBV27 and TRBJ2-3, with a possible D match to TRBD2 (7 bases). V gave up 4 bases and J gave up 2 bases, with 13 bases separating them. Germline V CDR1 and CDR2: MNHEY, SMNVEV (reference sequence). The CDR3 spans 15 residues. The CDR3 DNA sequence: TGTGCCAGCAGTTACGGGGGGCGGCCCACAGATACGCAGTATTTT. It codes for CASSYGGRPTDTQYF.

This clonotype was seen more than once but under ten times. This chain uses TRBV4-2 with TRBJ1-5, with D perhaps matching TRBD1 (5 bases). With 0 bases removed from V and 2 bases from J, the gap between germline ends came to 8 bases. The CDR3 is 15 residues long. Germline-derived CDR1 and CDR2 are LGHNA and YNFKEQ. CDR3 DNA: TGTGCCAGCAGCCAAGAAAAGGGGCGCAATCAGCCCCAGCATTTT. This codes for CASSQEKGRNQPQHF.

This clonotype was found many times. The chain combines TRBV28 with TRBJ2-3; D unresolved. This CDR3 spans 15 amino acids. V lost 1 base and J lost 0, with 8 bases in between. In germline, CDR1 is MDHEN, CDR2 SYDVKM. In DNA, the CDR3 is TGTGCCAGCAGTTTATTGGGGAAAAGCACAGATACGCAGTATTTT. Encoded protein: CASSLLGKSTDTQYF.

About this clonotype itself: A single base separates this from a much larger clone, so it may be a read error. The chain carries TRBV5-1 and TRBJ1-1; 7 nucleotides agree with TRBD1. The V gene's germline CDR1 is SGHRS and CDR2 YFSETQ. The CDR3 spans 14 residues. The CDR3 spells CASGLTTQGVEAFF. CDR3 nucleotide sequence: TGCGCCAGCGGCTTGACCACCCAGGGGGTGGAAGCTTTCTTT.

In this sample, this clonotype turned up many times. V gene TRBV7-8 combines with J gene TRBJ2-1; D perhaps matches TRBD2 (5 bases). The CDR3 sequence is 12 residues long. CDR1 and CDR2 from the germline V gene are SGHVS and FQNEAQ. V was shortened by 2 bases and J by 8 bases, with 7 bases between the two germline ends. As DNA, the CDR3 is TGTGCCAGCAGCTTACCTAGCCATGAGCAGTTCTTC. Translating gives CASSLPSHEQFF.

This clonotype has ten or more counts. The chain has TRBV30 and TRBJ2-2, with D perhaps TRBD2 (6 bases). The germline gives CDR1 GTSNPN, CDR2 SVGIG (reference sequence). The V end lost 2 bases, the J end lost 14 bases, and 18 bases lay between the germline ends. CDR3 size: 13 residues. DNA for the CDR3: TGTGCCTGGAGTAGCCTAGCGACCTTTAGACTGTTTTTT. Its protein product is CAWSSLATFRLFF.

V and J are TRBV20-1 and TRBJ2-5; 8 nucleotides agree with TRBD2. This CDR3 has 14 amino acids. Germline loops: CDR1 DFQATT, CDR2 SNEGSKA (reference sequence). The V segment lost 4 bases and the J segment 3 bases; nucleotides outside the gene matches: 7. CDR3 sequence (DNA): TGCAGTGCTACCCTAGGACTAGCCGAAGAGACCCAGTACTTC. As protein: CSATLGLAEETQYF.